The entry below describes one TCR beta chain. This clone has more than one count but fewer than ten. Its antigen target is currently unknown. Base-call qualities are not available, and no considerably larger clone is one nucleotide away. The data were taken from a study of blood T cell repertoires in COVID-19 (dated by TCRdb to the early 2020s). Regarding the study in general: The collaborator samples originated in the United States, Italy and Spain and spanned the acute and convalescent phases of COVID-19. The prospective study material was composed of cDNA or gDNA derived from T cells, B-cell-depleted T cells, or PBMCs. Deeply sampled blood TCRbeta repertoires from subjects exposed to, actively infected with, or recovered from COVID-19 were included in the dataset. The repertoires were made available in a free public database intended to serve as a resource for research on the immune response to SARS-CoV-2. Samples were obtained from the ongoing ImmuneRACE study (first 160 participants) and from over 1,000 subjects provided by 6 global collaborators. Sample metadata almost always included a de-identified subject ID, COVID-19 status, age in years and sex. Where available, HLA class I and class II types were taken from metadata supplied by the sample provider and were not determined by assay-based typing. Beyond this particular receptor, the publication reports: The quantity of clinical and demographic metadata differed by source and by participant and was supplied without curation.

Whole blood was collected in K2EDTA tubes by collaborating institutions according to the institutions' own protocols. For TCRbeta analysis, collaborators shipped samples in one of three forms: frozen whole blood, isolated PBMCs, or DNA extracted from either of those sample types. TCRbeta CDR3 regions were amplified from genomic DNA by means of the immunoSEQ Assay, a bias-controlled multiplex PCR. The paper's processing steps were these. Nucleated cell counts per sample were estimated from amplification of reference gene primers within the assay. To quantify the absolute abundance of each unique TCRbeta CDR3 rearrangement, sequence reads were collapsed and filtered. For each sample, productive Simpson clonality was calculated as the square root of Simpson's diversity index across productive rearrangements. As stored in TCRdb, this immuneACCESS dataset retains in-frame rearrangements with V and J assigned. A fraction of the clones does not appear; measured against another copy, unresolved V genes explain less than half of the discrepancy, and the remainder lacks a known reason. That table gives V, J and clone size, and the DNA gave D and trimming. The sample records about 160,000 clones, 80% to 85% of which are singletons. In total, the top ten clones hold roughly 9.2% of the sample.

The specimen was peripheral blood. This sequence originates from a woman aged 80 or over with active or convalescent COVID-19.

The nucleotide sequence is given as TGTGCCAGCTCAGGGGGCTCGAGCTCCTACAATGAGCAGTTCTTC. It is translated as CASSGGSSSYNEQFF. The chain is made from TRBV18 and TRBJ2-1; TRBD1 could be the D gene, as 6 bases match. The CDR3, cysteine through phenylalanine, is 15 amino acids long. Only CDR3 DNA remains: 45 bases, in frame from the first base. For CDR1 and CDR2, the germline V gene lists KGHSH and LQKENI. A distance of 11 bases separates the germline ends of V and J, which lose 5 bases and 0 bases respectively.